A single T cell receptor (beta chain) is shown here with its context. Its antigen target is currently unknown. No much larger clone is present one base from it, and per-base qualities are unavailable. This sample was taken from a study of regulatory T cells in long-lasting Graves disease (dated by TCRdb to the early 2020s). Regarding the research as a whole: In the newly diagnosed Graves' disease group, patients had been taking antithyroid drugs for less than 3 months. A total of about 35 samples underwent TCR sequencing: about 13 from persistent and roughly 20 from newly diagnosed Graves' disease patients. The study was registered as a clinical trial and conducted in China. Peripheral blood TCR sequencing and RNA sequencing compared persistent Graves' disease patients with newly diagnosed Graves' disease patients. The research as a whole found: Sequencing and analysis were limited to the TCR beta chain. Persistent patients shared more public clonotypes among themselves (around 2,500) than newly diagnosed patients did (approximately 900). Peripheral blood alone was examined, since thyroid tissue, which constituted the primary lesion, could not be accessed. Persistent Graves' disease patients showed lower TCR Shannon entropy and fewer highly expanded clones than newly diagnosed patients, suggesting clonal expansion. TRBV28, TRBJ1-2 and TRBJ2-5 were preferentially used in persistent disease, while TRBV20-1 and TRBJ2-1 were favored in newly diagnosed disease. The small sample size was acknowledged by the authors as a limitation that may reduce accuracy.

Reading the label with the study, this specimen's time point is: newly diagnosed GD, antithyroid drugs for less than 3 months. For both TCR sequencing and RNA sequencing, RNA was extracted from PBMCs in TRIzol. The diagnosis of Graves' disease followed American Thyroid Association guidelines. Recruitment of patients was carried out at an endocrinology department in Xi'an, China. From each patient, about 9.7 milliliters of peripheral blood was collected into an EDTA anticoagulant tube. PBMCs were isolated by Ficoll Paque Plus density gradient separation without further T cell sorting. RNA quality was checked with an Agilent 2100 Bioanalyzer and agarose gel, and concentration with a NanoDrop 2000. The germline V gene yields SGHRS for CDR1 and YFSETQ for CDR2. V loses 0 bases of germline sequence and J loses 11 bases, and the interval between the two ends is 14 bases. Inclusive of the bounding cysteine and phenylalanine, the CDR3 is 13 residues long. CDR3 DNA is the only sequence kept; it has 39 bases, read in frame from the first base.

Library generation was performed with multiplex PCR. Sequenced on an Illumina HiSeq 4000. To build TCR beta libraries, CDR3 regions were amplified by Arm-PCR using iRepertoire HTBI primers. Before sequencing, the PCR products went through gel purification. In the paper's pipeline: A total of fewer than 65 TRBV and about 13 TRBJ segments were identified across samples and were used for gene usage analysis of CDR3 amino acid clonotypes. Filtered high-quality paired reads were merged into contigs using COPE and FqMerger. BLAST was used to align contigs to the IMGT TRBV, TRBD and TRBJ reference genes, and CDR3 was defined following IMGT. Highly expanded clones were defined as clonotypes with a frequency above 0.1%. Repertoire diversity was measured by Shannon entropy, and V-J evenness by the Gini coefficient. Clonotypes shared by more than one individual were considered public. TCRdb cleaned the public reads at Q25 with fastp, built clones with MiXCR and kept in-frame beta chains. All rows with the same CDR3 protein become a single entry with the most common DNA and genes. These V and J calls originate from TCRdb's pipeline instead of the authors' own analysis. The sample table shows about 310,000 distinct CDR3 sequences, and over 15% are seen once. The ten largest clones add up to roughly 40% of the sample.

Sequencing used peripheral blood mononuclear cells (PBMCs), obtained at new diagnosis, from a patient treated with antithyroid drugs. The sequence links TRBV5-1 to TRBJ1-1; the D gene is possibly TRBD1, with 5 bases matching. The receptor was derived from a female donor with Graves disease. The nucleotide sequence reads as follows: TGCGCCAGCAGCTTGGGGGAAAACGGGGGTGCTTTCTTT. Translation gives CASSLGENGGAFF.